These T cell receptor beta chains were read from a single sample in a study of cytomegalovirus exposure and HLA in healthy donors. The assay was immunoSEQ multiplex PCR, and TCRdb's table has in-frame clones only and misses some. The data show fewer than 200,000 clones, with about 79% seen just once and roughly 0.76% held by the top ten. Sample: PBMCs. These TCRs come from a female donor in good health and CMV-seronegative. Both conserved end residues are part of each CDR3. The D gene is left open where the match is weak. Only part of the rows carry a size: once, few, many, or a class if the clone is expanded.

J: TRBJ2-7; D: NA; V: TRBV7-2; size: NA; CDR3: CASSLVRSNEQYF; DNA: TGTGCCAGCAGCTTGGTGAGATCCAACGAGCAGTACTTC
J: TRBJ2-6; D: NA; V: TRBV7-9; size: NA; CDR3: CASSRYSGANGLTF; DNA: TGTGCCAGCAGCCGGTACTCTGGGGCCAACGGCCTGACTTTC
J: TRBJ1-6; D: NA; V: TRBV11-1; size: few; CDR3: CASSSQGDNSPLHF; DNA: TGTGCCAGCAGCTCACAGGGAGATAATTCACCCCTCCACTTT
J: TRBJ1-6; D: NA; V: TRBV30; size: NA; CDR3: CALNLGPNSPLHF; DNA: TGTGCCCTTAACCTGGGGCCGAATTCACCCCTCCACTTT
J: TRBJ2-3; D: NA; V: TRBV7-3; size: NA; CDR3: CASSEVNEPQDTQYF; DNA: TGTGCCAGCAGCGAGGTTAATGAGCCTCAAGATACGCAGTATTTT
J: TRBJ2-7; D: NA; V: TRBV5-6; size: few; CDR3: CASSLYRGRYEQYF; DNA: TGTGCCAGCAGCTTGTACCGGGGGAGGTACGAGCAGTACTTC
J: TRBJ2-7; D: NA; V: TRBV6-1; size: few; CDR3: CASTGDFGQYF; DNA: TGTGCCAGCACGGGAGACTTTGGGCAGTACTTC
J: TRBJ2-5; D: TRBD1; V: TRBV30; size: NA; CDR3: CASGQGVWETQYF; DNA: TGTGCCTCCGGACAGGGCGTTTGGGAGACCCAGTACTTC
J: TRBJ1-2; D: NA; V: TRBV6-1; size: NA; CDR3: CASTQVIPSHYGYTF; DNA: TGTGCCAGCACCCAGGTCATCCCCTCGCACTATGGCTACACCTTC
J: TRBJ1-5; D: NA; V: TRBV28; size: NA; CDR3: CASSSIRGVGQPQHF; DNA: TGTGCCAGCAGTTCAATAAGGGGCGTTGGTCAGCCCCAGCATTTT
J: TRBJ2-2; D: TRBD2; V: TRBV6-1; size: few; CDR3: CATRTSGRNTGELFF; DNA: TGTGCCACGAGGACTAGCGGCAGGAACACCGGGGAGCTGTTTTTT
J: TRBJ2-1; D: NA; V: TRBV18; size: NA; CDR3: CASSADLTVEQFF; DNA: TGTGCCAGCTCAGCTGATTTGACTGTTGAGCAGTTCTTC
J: TRBJ1-2; D: NA; V: TRBV25-1; size: NA; CDR3: CASRLQGYGYTF; DNA: TGTGCCAGCAGACTTCAGGGCTATGGCTACACCTTC
J: TRBJ1-2; D: NA; V: TRBV1; size: NA; CDR3: CTSSHGGRNYGYTF; DNA: TGCACCAGCAGCCACGGGGGGCGAAACTATGGCTACACCTTC
J: TRBJ1-2; D: NA; V: TRBV6-6; size: few; CDR3: CASSPLDQAGGYTF; DNA: TGTGCCAGCAGTCCCTTAGACCAAGCGGGTGGCTACACCTTC